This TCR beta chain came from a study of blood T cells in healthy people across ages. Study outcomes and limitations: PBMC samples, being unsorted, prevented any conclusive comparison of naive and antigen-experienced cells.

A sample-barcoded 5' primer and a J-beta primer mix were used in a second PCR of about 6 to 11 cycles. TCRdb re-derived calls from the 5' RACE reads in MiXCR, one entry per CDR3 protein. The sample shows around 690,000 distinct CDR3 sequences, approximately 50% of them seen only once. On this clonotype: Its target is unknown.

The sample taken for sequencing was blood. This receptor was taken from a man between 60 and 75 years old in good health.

Written as DNA, the CDR3 is TGCGCCAGCAGCCCATCGGAGGGGGGTAGCACAGATACGCAGTATTTT. This sequence encodes CASSPSEGGSTDTQYF. The J gene is TRBJ2-3, the V gene TRBV4-1, with D perhaps being TRBD1 or TRBD2 (6 bases each). Trimming stripped 4 bases from V and 0 bases from J, with 14 bases between. Looked up from germline, CDR1 is MGHRA and CDR2 is YSYEKL. The CDR3 totals 16 residues.